Following are 10 T cell receptor beta chains from one sample sequenced in a study of T cells in Graves' hyperthyroidism and ophthalmopathy. It was RNA transcripts that yielded the amplified TCR beta CDR3 regions. Carried out on the TCR CDR3, a first-round RT-PCR used the HTBI primer set. TCRdb re-called the multiplex PCR reads through MiXCR, storing one row per CDR3 protein. The data hold about 500,000 distinct CDR3 sequences, with roughly 15% observed a single time. Sequencing was performed on blood. These receptors came from a woman between 25 and 40 years old with Graves' ophthalmopathy.

J is TRBJ1-1 and V is TRBV20-1, with a weak D call TRBD1 (5 bases). The CDR3 spans 17 residues. Germline V lookup: CDR1 DFQATT, CDR2 SNEGSKA (reference sequence). V was cut by 1 base and J by 0 bases, with 18 bases left in between. The CDR3 loop is CSARGGTGTQLNTEAFF. Here the CDR3 DNA reads TGCAGTGCTAGAGGGGGGACGGGCACACAACTGAACACTGAAGCTTTCTTT.

The sample holds a few counts of this clonotype. The chain uses TRBV19 and TRBJ2-7, with 11 bases aligning to TRBD1. J gave up 5 bases and V 5 bases, and 5 bases lay outside the gene matches. Germline loops: CDR1 LNHDA, CDR2 SQIVND (reference sequence). This CDR3 has 14 amino acids. The CDR3 is CASSQDRGLHEQYF. In DNA, the CDR3 is TGTGCCAGTAGTCAGGACAGGGGGCTCCACGAGCAGTACTTC.

The chain employs TRBV28 and TRBJ2-7; D ambiguous. V gave up 7 bases and J gave up 6 bases, with 13 bases separating them. The CDR3 runs to 12 residues. Germline V lookup: CDR1 MDHEN, CDR2 SYDVKM. The DNA of the CDR3 is TGTGCCAGCAAACCGGGCTTGGGCGAGCAGTACTTC. Encoded protein: CASKPGLGEQYF.

This rearrangement joins TRBV7-9 to TRBJ1-2; D gene uncertain. The CDR3 is 14 amino acids. V lost 2 bases, J lost 6 bases, and 13 bases lay in between. Germline CDR1 reads SEHNR; CDR2 reads FQNEAQ (reference sequence). This chain's CDR3 is CASSLMTSADGYTF. The CDR3 region has the DNA TGTGCCAGCAGCTTAATGACCTCCGCGGATGGCTACACCTTC.

Notes on this clonotype: Just one base apart from a much larger clone, this may be a read error. The rearrangement joins TRBV2 to TRBJ2-7; 9 bases match TRBD1. The CDR3 runs 14 residues. Germline CDR1 and CDR2: SNHLY and FYNNEI. Trimming removed 6 bases from V and 7 bases from J; junction bases left unmatched: 10. CDR3 sequence reads: CASRRDRVLDEQYF. DNA for the CDR3: TGTGCCAGCAGGAGGGACAGGGTCCTAGATGAGCAGTACTTC.

This clonotype showed up just a few times. This chain joins TRBV27 and TRBJ1-6; D remains unclear. The CDR3 is 17 residues long. The V gene's germline CDR1 is MNHEY and CDR2 SMNVEV (reference sequence). V gave up 5 bases and J gave up 0 bases, with 14 bases separating them. CDR3 sequence reads: CASSDLTVSSYNSPLHF. The CDR3 region has the DNA TGTGCCAGCAGTGACCTAACAGTGAGCTCCTATAATTCACCCCTCCACTTT.

This clonotype was counted at least ten times. This sequence joins TRBV6-1 and TRBJ2-2, with TRBD1 identical over 9 bases. This CDR3 is 14 amino acids long. Germline V gene data show CDR1 as MNHNS and CDR2 as SASEGT. V gave up 9 bases and J gave up 8 bases; unmatched junction bases: 10. For the CDR3, the DNA is TGTGCCAGTCGACAGGGGGACTTGTTTGGGGAGCTGTTTTTT. Its protein is CASRQGDLFGELFF.

This clonotype was seen ten or more times. The chain is built from TRBV28 and TRBJ2-6; 7 bases line up with TRBD1. Losses at the gene ends were 6 bases for V and 1 base for J; bases not matched to a gene: 6. The CDR3 is made up of 16 amino acids. Germline V CDR1 and CDR2: MDHEN, SYDVKM. The CDR3 bases are TGTGCCAGCAGGAGGGGGCGAAGTTCTGGGGCCAACGTCCTGACTTTC. It codes for CASRRGRSSGANVLTF.

In the case of this clonotype: Possible read error: a much larger clone is one base away. As the CDR3 is not closed by the conserved phenylalanine or tryptophan, this likely results from a read error. The gene calls are TRBV5-1 and TRBJ2-5, with a weak D call TRBD2 (5 bases). The germline V gene encodes CDR1 SGHRS and CDR2 YFSETQ. The CDR3 runs to 15 residues. In DNA form, the CDR3 reads TGTGCCAGCAGCCCGGAGGAACGGGACCAAGAGACCCAGTACCTC. It is translated as CASSPEERDQETQYL.

This clonotype showed up just a few times. V is TRBV18 and J is TRBJ1-4; D possibly corresponds to TRBD1 (6 bases). CDR1 KGHSH and CDR2 LQKENI come from the germline V gene. With 0 bases removed from V and 3 bases from J, the gap between germline ends came to 14 bases. The CDR3 extends over 17 amino acids. CDR3: CASSPPTGGRANEKLFF. The CDR3 DNA sequence: TGTGCCAGCTCACCACCGACGGGGGGCCGGGCTAATGAAAAACTGTTTTTT.